The entry that follows covers one T cell receptor beta chain sequence. This entry belongs to a study of shared clonotypes between healthy human individuals. The CDR3 runs 13 residues. V was pared by 2 bases and J by 8 bases, with 12 bases between. CDR1 and CDR2 (germline): MNHNS, SASEGT. The method was immunoSEQ multiplex PCR; TCRdb's version includes in-frame clones alone and lacks a portion of them. The sample has 550,000 to 850,000 clones; roughly 70% are singletons. The clonotype comes from a woman between 25 and 40 years old in good health. This sequence joins TRBV6-1 and TRBJ1-2; D call uncertain. The source material was memory CD4+ T cells sorted from blood. Subset here: CD45RA-negative fraction. CDR3 coding DNA: TGTGCCAGCAGTGAAAAGCGGGTTCTCGGCTACACCTTC. Translation: CASSEKRVLGYTF.